This TCR beta chain was identified in a study of blood T cell repertoires in COVID-19. Original analysis: Reference gene primer amplification yielded estimated nucleated cell counts. Generated by immunoSEQ multiplex PCR, the TCRdb table keeps only in-frame clones and is missing some. V, J and clone size were drawn from that table, and D and trimming were deduced from the DNA. This sample has roughly 120,000 clones, with 55% to 75% found just once. CDR3 length equals 13 residues. V lost 5 bases to trimming and J lost 4 bases; unmatched junction nucleotides: 0. Germline CDR1 reads KGHSH; CDR2 reads LQKENI. On this clone itself: Additional DNA sequences in this sample encode the identical CDR3.

The V call is TRBV18, the J call TRBJ1-5; TRBD1 aligns across 9 bases. The sequence was obtained from a human donor with acute or convalescent COVID-19. The donor label of this sample is uncertain. Sequencing was done on a sample of peripheral blood. The CDR3 sequence is CASSGTGNQPQHF. The CDR3 region has the DNA TGTGCCAGCTCAGGGACAGGGAATCAGCCCCAGCATTTT.